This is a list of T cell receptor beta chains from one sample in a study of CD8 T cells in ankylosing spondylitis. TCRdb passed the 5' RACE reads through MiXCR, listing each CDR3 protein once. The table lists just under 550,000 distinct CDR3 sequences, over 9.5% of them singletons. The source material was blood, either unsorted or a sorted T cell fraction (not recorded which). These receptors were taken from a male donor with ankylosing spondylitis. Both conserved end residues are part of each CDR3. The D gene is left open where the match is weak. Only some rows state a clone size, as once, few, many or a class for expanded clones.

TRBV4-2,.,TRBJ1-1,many,TGTGCCAGCAGCCAAGATTTCCGGGGGGAAGCCTTCGTGGCTTTCTTT,CASSQDFRGEAFVAFF
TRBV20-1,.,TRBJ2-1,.,TGCAGTGCTAGAGATCGAGGCTCTGGGTCCTACAATGAGCAGTTCTTC,CSARDRGSGSYNEQFF
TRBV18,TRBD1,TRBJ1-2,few,TGTGCCAGCTCACCAGGACAGGATGATGGCTACACCTTC,CASSPGQDDGYTF
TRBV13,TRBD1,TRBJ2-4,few,TGTGCCAGCAGCTTGACAGGGCTCCAGGGCCCCAAAAACATTCAGTACTTC,CASSLTGLQGPKNIQYF
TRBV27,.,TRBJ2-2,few,TGTGCCAGCAGTTTACCCGGGTCTACAAAGAACACCGGGGAGCTGTTTTTT,CASSLPGSTKNTGELFF
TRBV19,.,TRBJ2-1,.,TGTGCCAGTAGCATCTCTCGGACTACCTACAATGAGCAGTTCTTC,CASSISRTTYNEQFF
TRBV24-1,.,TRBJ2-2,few,TGTGCCACCAGTGATTTTAAGGCGAACACCGGGGAGCTGTTTTTT,CATSDFKANTGELFF
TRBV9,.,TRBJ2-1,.,TGTGCCAGCAGCGTTGACGGGGCCACGCACAATGAGCAGTTCTTC,CASSVDGATHNEQFF
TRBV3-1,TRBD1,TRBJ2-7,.,TGTGCCAGCAGCCAAGTAGGGGACAGGAGTTTCTACGAGCAGTACTTC,CASSQVGDRSFYEQYF
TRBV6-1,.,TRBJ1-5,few,TGTGCCAGCAGGGGACGCGGCGGTCAGCCCCAGCATTTT,CASRGRGGQPQHF
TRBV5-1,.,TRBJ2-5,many,TGCGCCAGCAGCTTGGTAATCGGACAAGAGACCCAGTACTTC,CASSLVIGQETQYF
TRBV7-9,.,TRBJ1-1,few,TGTGCCAGCAGCTTAGGATCCCCTTTGAACACTGAAGCTTTCTTT,CASSLGSPLNTEAFF
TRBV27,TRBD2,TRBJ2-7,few,TGTGCCAGCAAATTCAGCGGGAGGGCTTTCTACGAGCAGTACTTC,CASKFSGRAFYEQYF
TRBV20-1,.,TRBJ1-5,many,TGCAGTGCTAGTACCCCGACGGGCCAGGGGCCCCAGCATTTT,CSASTPTGQGPQHF
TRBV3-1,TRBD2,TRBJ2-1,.,TGTGCCAGCAGCCTCACCGGGACTAGCGGACCTTACAATGAGCAGTTCTTC,CASSLTGTSGPYNEQFF
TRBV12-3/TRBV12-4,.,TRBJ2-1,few,TGTGCCAGCAGTTTAAGGACAGATGAGCAGTTCTTC,CASSLRTDEQFF
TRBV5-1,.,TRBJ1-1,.,TGCGCCAGCAGCCTAGGGACCTCTTTTAGCTCAAATCCTAACACTGAAGCTTTCTTT,CASSLGTSFSSNPNTEAFF
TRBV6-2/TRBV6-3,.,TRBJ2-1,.,TGTGCCAGCAGTTACTCGAGCCGGACCGCGAGGTGGCAGTTCTTC,CASSYSSRTARWQFF
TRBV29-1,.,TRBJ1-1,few,TGCAGCGTTCCGGGACGGGGCACTGAAGCTTTCTTT,CSVPGRGTEAFF
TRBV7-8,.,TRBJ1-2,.,TGTGCCAGCAGCTTAAGGGTGGGGGCAGGCTATGGCTACACCTTC,CASSLRVGAGYGYTF
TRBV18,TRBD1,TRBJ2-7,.,TGTGCCAGCTCTCCGACTGGTACAGGGGCCGGCTACGAGCAGTACTTC,CASSPTGTGAGYEQYF
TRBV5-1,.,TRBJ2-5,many,TGCGCCAGCAGCTTGGCAGGGGCGGGAGAGACCCAGTACTTC,CASSLAGAGETQYF
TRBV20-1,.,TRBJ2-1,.,TGCAGTGCTAGACAGGGGAACTACAATGAGCAGTTCTTC,CSARQGNYNEQFF
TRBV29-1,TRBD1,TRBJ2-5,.,TGCAGCGCCCAGGGGGCGGAGACCCAGTACTTC,CSAQGAETQYF